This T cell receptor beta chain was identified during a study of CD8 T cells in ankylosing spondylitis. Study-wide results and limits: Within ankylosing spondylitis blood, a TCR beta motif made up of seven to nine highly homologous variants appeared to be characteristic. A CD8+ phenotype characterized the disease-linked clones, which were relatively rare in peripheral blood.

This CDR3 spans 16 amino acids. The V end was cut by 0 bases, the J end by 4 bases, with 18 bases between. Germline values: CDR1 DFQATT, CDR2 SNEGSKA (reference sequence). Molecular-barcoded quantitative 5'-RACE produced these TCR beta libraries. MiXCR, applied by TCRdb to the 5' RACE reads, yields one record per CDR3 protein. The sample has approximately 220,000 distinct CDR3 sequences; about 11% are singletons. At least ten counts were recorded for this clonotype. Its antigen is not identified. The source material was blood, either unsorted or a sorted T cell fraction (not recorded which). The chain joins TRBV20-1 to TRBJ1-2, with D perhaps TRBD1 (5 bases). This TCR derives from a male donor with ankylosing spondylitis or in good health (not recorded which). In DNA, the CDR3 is TGCAGTGCTAGAGATCTCGTAAGGGGAGGAGGCTATGGCTACACCTTC. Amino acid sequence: CSARDLVRGGGYGYTF.